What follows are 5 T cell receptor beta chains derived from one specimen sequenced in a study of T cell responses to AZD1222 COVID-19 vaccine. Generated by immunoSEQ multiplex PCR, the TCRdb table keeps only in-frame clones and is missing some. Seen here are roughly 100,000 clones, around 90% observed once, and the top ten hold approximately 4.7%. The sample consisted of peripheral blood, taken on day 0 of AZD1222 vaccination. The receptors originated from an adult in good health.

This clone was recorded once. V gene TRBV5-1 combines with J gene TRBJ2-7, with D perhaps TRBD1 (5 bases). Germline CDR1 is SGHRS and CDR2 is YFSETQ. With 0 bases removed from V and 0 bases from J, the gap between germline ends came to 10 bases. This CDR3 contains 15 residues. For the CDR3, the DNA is TGCGCCAGCAGCTTGGGACAGCCGAGCTCCTACGAGCAGTACTTC. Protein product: CASSLGQPSSYEQYF.

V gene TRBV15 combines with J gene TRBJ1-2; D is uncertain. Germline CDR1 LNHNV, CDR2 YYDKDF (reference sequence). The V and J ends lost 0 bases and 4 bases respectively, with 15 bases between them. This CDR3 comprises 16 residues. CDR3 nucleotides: TGTGCCACCAGCAGAGATGAGGTGTACGGGAGCTATGGCTACACCTTC. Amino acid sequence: CATSRDEVYGSYGYTF.

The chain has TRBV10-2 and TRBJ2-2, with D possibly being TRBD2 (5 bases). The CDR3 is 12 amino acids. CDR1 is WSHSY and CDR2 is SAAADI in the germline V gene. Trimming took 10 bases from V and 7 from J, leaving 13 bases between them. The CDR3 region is CATREGFGELFF. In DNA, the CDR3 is TGCGCCACCCGAGAGGGTTTCGGGGAGCTGTTTTTT.

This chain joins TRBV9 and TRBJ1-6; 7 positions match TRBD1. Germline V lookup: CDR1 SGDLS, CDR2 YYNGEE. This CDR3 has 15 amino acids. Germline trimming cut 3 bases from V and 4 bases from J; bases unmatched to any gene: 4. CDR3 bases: TGTGCCAGCAGCGCAGGGACAGAGTATAATTCACCCCTCCACTTT. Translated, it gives CASSAGTEYNSPLHF.

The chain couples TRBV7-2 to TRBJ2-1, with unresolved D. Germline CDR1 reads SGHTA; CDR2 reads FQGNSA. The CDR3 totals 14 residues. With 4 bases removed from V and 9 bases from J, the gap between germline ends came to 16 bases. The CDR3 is CASSSTHRAVEQFF. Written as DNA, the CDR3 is TGTGCCAGCAGCTCGACCCACCGGGCGGTTGAGCAGTTCTTC.